The next 17 T cell receptor beta chains were all read from a single sample in a study of blood T cells in healthy people across ages. PCR was performed a second time for about 6 to 11 cycles using a sample-barcoded 5' primer and a J-beta primer mix. TCRdb reprocessed the 5' RACE reads via MiXCR and lists one record per CDR3 protein. The profile shows 650,000 to 800,000 distinct CDR3 sequences, roughly 44% of them singletons. Specimen: blood. The receptors here all came from a man aged 55 to 70 in good health.

This clonotype showed up just a few times. The rearrangement uses TRBV6-2 or TRBV6-3 and TRBJ1-6; 8 bases fit TRBD1. V shed 5 bases, J shed 2 bases, and the junction held 8 bases outside the gene matches. Germline CDR1 and CDR2: MNHEY and SVGEGT. This CDR3 spans 17 amino acids. Here the CDR3 DNA reads TGTGCCAGCAGTCCTCGACAGGGGTTCGCCTATAATTCACCCCTCCACTTT. It specifies CASSPRQGFAYNSPLHF.

About this clonotype itself: Mismatch with germline at one junction end may stem from a read error. The chain joins TRBV7-9 to TRBJ2-1, with D possibly TRBD1 on 5 matching bases. CDR3 length equals 19 residues. Germline values: CDR1 SEHNR, CDR2 FQNEAQ (reference sequence). This chain's CDR3 is CASSNIYGRGEGSYNEQSF. The CDR3 DNA follows: TGTGCCAGCAGCAACATTTATGGTAGGGGCGAAGGGTCCTACAATGAGCAGTCCTTC.

This clonotype was counted only a few times. The V call is TRBV12-3 or TRBV12-4, the J call TRBJ1-4; tentative D call: TRBD1 (5 bases). The CDR3 totals 12 residues. Trimming removed 8 bases at V and 7 bases at J, with 11 bases between. CDR3 amino acids: CASGSGGEKLFF. The CDR3, as DNA: TGTGCCAGCGGGTCGGGGGGTGAAAAACTGTTTTTT.

The gene calls are TRBV18 and TRBJ1-1; D possibly corresponds to TRBD1 (5 bases). The CDR3 covers 15 residues. Trimming removed 2 bases at V and 4 bases at J, with 14 bases between. Germline CDR1 reads KGHSH; CDR2 reads LQKENI. The CDR3 region has the DNA TGTGCCAGCTCACCAACCGCCGGGGGGGGCACTGAAGCTTTCTTT. Residues: CASSPTAGGGTEAFF.

The chain couples TRBV6-1 to TRBJ2-3, with a possible D match to TRBD2 (5 bases). Germline CDR1 reads MNHNS; CDR2 reads SASEGT. V lost 1 base and J 1 base, leaving 12 bases between the germline ends. This CDR3 is 16 amino acids long. The CDR3 coding sequence is TGTGCCAGCAGTGAAGGGACTTCCCACCGCACAGATACGCAGTATTTT. This sequence encodes CASSEGTSHRTDTQYF.

The chain employs TRBV7-9 and TRBJ2-7, with 11 positions matching TRBD2. The CDR3 has 15 amino acids. Germline loops: CDR1 SEHNR, CDR2 FQNEAQ (reference sequence). After removal of 3 bases from V and 8 bases from J, the junction contained 9 bases not matched to a gene. The CDR3 protein is CASSLVTSGASKQYF. CDR3 in DNA: TGTGCCAGCAGCTTGGTGACTAGCGGGGCGAGCAAGCAGTACTTC. Using reference TRBV7-9 and TRBJ2-7 for the parts outside the CDR3, the full variable domain is DTGVSQNPRHKITKRGQNVTFRCDPISEHNRLYWYRQTLGQGPEFLTYFQNEAQLEKSRLLSDRFSAERPKGSFSTLEIQRTEQGDSAMYLCASSLVTSGASKQYFGPGTRLTVT.

The chain has TRBV30 and TRBJ2-3, with unresolved D. This CDR3 is 13 amino acids long. V was clipped by 2 bases and J by 6 bases, with 12 bases between them. Germline CDR1 and CDR2: GTSNPN and SVGIG (reference sequence). The CDR3 coding sequence is TGTGCCTGGAGTCCGATGGCCCCGGATACGCAGTATTTT. Translation: CAWSPMAPDTQYF.

The sample holds a few counts of this clonotype. The gene calls are TRBV7-9 and TRBJ2-6; possibly TRBD1 for D (5 bases). The V end was cut by 2 bases, the J end by 10 bases, with 9 bases between. CDR3 length: 13 residues. Per germline, CDR1 SEHNR and CDR2 FQNEAQ (reference sequence). The CDR3 DNA follows: TGTGCCAGCAGCTTACCGACAGAGAACGTCCTGACTTTC. Translated: CASSLPTENVLTF.

This clonotype has only a few counts. The chain is built from TRBV2 and TRBJ2-2; the D is unclear. CDR1 and CDR2 (germline): SNHLY, FYNNEI. V was pared by 3 bases and J by 6 bases, with 11 bases between. The CDR3 runs 14 residues. The CDR3 coding sequence is TGTGCCAGCAGTGAGGGTAGGGCCTCCGGGGAGCTGTTTTTT. Translated, it gives CASSEGRASGELFF.

The rearrangement links TRBV4-1 to TRBJ2-3; D unclear. This CDR3 spans 16 amino acids. Trimming took off 2 bases at V and 1 base at J, with 13 bases between the two ends. Germline CDR1 MGHRA, CDR2 YSYEKL. The CDR3 loop is CASSQSEGWGTDTQYF. The CDR3 DNA follows: TGCGCCAGCAGCCAATCCGAAGGGTGGGGCACAGATACGCAGTATTTT.

This clonotype has more than one count but fewer than ten. The genes are TRBV4-3 and TRBJ1-6; the D is unclear. Germline lookup yields CDR1 LGHNA and CDR2 YSLEER. The CDR3 is 16 residues long. Trimming stripped 1 base from V and 5 bases from J, with 12 bases between. The CDR3 spells CASSQGVAADNSPLHF. CDR3 in DNA: TGCGCCAGCAGCCAAGGAGTTGCGGCGGATAATTCACCCCTCCACTTT.

This chain connects TRBV20-1 to TRBJ2-7, with 11 bases aligning to TRBD2. The CDR3 is made up of 17 amino acids. Germline V gene sequence: CDR1 DFQATT, CDR2 SNEGSKA (reference sequence). With 3 bases clipped from V and 1 base from J, the junction kept 11 bases outside the gene matches. CDR3: CSARRLAGGSYSYEQYF. The CDR3 region has the DNA TGCAGTGCTAGGCGGCTAGCGGGGGGCTCCTATTCCTACGAGCAGTACTTC.

This clonotype was seen a few times. This rearrangement joins TRBV27 to TRBJ2-7; possibly TRBD1 or TRBD2 for D (5 bases each). Trimming removed 4 bases from V and 0 bases from J, with 13 bases in between. The CDR3 contains 15 residues. The germline gives CDR1 MNHEY, CDR2 SMNVEV (reference sequence). The CDR3 here is CASSSPGTSSYEQYF. DNA for the CDR3: TGTGCCAGCAGTTCCCCCGGGACGAGCTCCTACGAGCAGTACTTC.

This clonotype was detected only a few times. The chain carries TRBV2 and TRBJ1-4, with TRBD1 identical over 7 bases. J lost 4 bases, V lost 6 bases, and 8 bases had no gene match. Germline V lookup: CDR1 SNHLY, CDR2 FYNNEI. The CDR3 has 15 amino acids. The CDR3 DNA sequence: TGTGCCAGCAGGGGCTACAGGGGCCATAATGAAAAACTGTTTTTT. Amino acids: CASRGYRGHNEKLFF.

The J gene is TRBJ2-7, the V gene TRBV7-2; TRBD2 aligns across 10 bases. Germline V CDR1 and CDR2: SGHTA, FQGNSA. V was pared by 7 bases and J by 3 bases, with 6 bases of the junction left unmatched. This CDR3 is built from 14 residues. In DNA form, the CDR3 reads TGTGCCAGCACCCTAGCGGGAGAGGGCTACGAGCAGTACTTC. Translated, it gives CASTLAGEGYEQYF.

The chain couples TRBV27 to TRBJ2-1, with D hard to call. CDR1 and CDR2 from the germline V gene are MNHEY and SMNVEV (reference sequence). The CDR3 length is 12 residues. The ends were cut back, 5 bases at V and 10 bases at J, with 12 bases in the middle. The CDR3: CASSHGPVEQFF. In DNA, the CDR3 is TGTGCCAGCAGTCACGGGCCCGTCGAGCAGTTCTTC.

The sample holds a few counts of this clonotype. The chain recombines TRBV2 with TRBJ1-2, with D uncertain. Trimming took off 10 bases at V and 1 base at J, with 13 bases between the two ends. CDR3 length equals 13 residues. Germline assignment: CDR1 SNHLY and CDR2 FYNNEI. The CDR3 loop reads CATSPDGNYGYTF. The CDR3 coding sequence is TGTGCCACCTCCCCGGACGGTAACTATGGCTACACCTTC.